The source of this T cell receptor (beta chain) is a study of T-cell reconstitution after alpha-beta-depleted transplantation in children. The CDR3 length is 14 residues. The germline V gene has CDR1 ENHRY and CDR2 SYGVKD. Study-wide points: The origin of alpha-beta T cells about two months after transplant was reportedly several hundred expanded graft clones. Among T cells one year after transplant, newly produced cells accounted for most counts and diversity.

A word on this clonotype: The antigen remains unidentified. A junction end diverges from the germline sequence, so it may reflect a read error.

Library preparation (for TCRbeta) was performed with unique molecular identifiers. MiXCR was run by TCRdb on the PCR reads, yielding one entry per CDR3 protein. The sample has 610,000 or so distinct CDR3 sequences; 25% to 30% are singletons. The chain employs TRBV10-3 and TRBJ2-5; TRBD1 aligns across 7 bases. This sequence was found in a boy younger than two with Wiskott-Aldrich syndrome, due to receive a stem cell transplant. Sequencing used PBMCs, obtained before TCRalphabeta/CD19-depleted stem cell transplant. Here the CDR3 reads CAVSRDSSGETHYF. DNA of the CDR3: TGTGCCGTCTCCCGGGACAGCTCTGGGGAGACCCATTACTTC.